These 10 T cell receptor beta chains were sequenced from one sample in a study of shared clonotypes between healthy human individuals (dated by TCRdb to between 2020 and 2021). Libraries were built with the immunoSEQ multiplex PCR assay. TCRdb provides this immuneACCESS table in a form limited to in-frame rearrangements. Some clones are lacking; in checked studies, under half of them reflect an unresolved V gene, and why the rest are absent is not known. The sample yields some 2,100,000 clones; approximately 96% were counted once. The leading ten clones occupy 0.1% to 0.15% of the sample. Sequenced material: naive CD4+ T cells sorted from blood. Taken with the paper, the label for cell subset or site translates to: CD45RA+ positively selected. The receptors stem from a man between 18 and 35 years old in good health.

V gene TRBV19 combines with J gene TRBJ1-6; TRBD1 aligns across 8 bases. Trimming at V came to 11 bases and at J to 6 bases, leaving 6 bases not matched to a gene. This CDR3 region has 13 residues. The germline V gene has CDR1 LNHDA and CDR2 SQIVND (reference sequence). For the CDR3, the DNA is TGTGCCGCAGACAGGGGAGGTAATTCACCCCTCCACTTT. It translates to CAADRGGNSPLHF.

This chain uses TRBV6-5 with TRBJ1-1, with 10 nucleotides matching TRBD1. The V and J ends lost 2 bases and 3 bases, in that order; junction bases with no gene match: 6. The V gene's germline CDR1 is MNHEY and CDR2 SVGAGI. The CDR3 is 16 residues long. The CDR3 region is CASSYRDRGKYTEAFF. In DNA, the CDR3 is TGTGCCAGCAGTTACCGGGACAGGGGCAAGTACACTGAAGCTTTCTTT.

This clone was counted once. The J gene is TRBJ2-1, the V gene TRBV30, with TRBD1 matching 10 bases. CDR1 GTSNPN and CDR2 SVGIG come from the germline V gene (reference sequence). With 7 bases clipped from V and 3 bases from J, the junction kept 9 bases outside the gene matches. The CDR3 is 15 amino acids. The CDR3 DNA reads TGTGCCTCCATCCGGGACAGGGGTGGCTACAATGAGCAGTTCTTC. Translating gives CASIRDRGGYNEQFF.

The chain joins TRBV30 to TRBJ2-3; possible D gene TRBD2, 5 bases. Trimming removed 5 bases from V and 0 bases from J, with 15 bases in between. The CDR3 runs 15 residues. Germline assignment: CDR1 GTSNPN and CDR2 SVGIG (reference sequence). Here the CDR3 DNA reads TGTGCCTGGGACCGGGGAGTAGCGAGCACAGATACGCAGTATTTT. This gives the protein CAWDRGVASTDTQYF.

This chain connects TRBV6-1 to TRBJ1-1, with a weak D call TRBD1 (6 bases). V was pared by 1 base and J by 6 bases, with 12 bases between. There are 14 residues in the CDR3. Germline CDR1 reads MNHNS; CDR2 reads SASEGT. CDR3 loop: CASSEGQGSPEAFF. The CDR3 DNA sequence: TGTGCCAGCAGTGAAGGGCAGGGGAGCCCTGAAGCTTTCTTT.

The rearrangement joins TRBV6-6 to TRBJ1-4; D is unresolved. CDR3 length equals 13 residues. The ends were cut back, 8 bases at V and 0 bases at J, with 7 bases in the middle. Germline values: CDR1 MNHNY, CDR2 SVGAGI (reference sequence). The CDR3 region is CASAATTNEKLFF. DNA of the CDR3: TGTGCCAGCGCCGCGACAACTAATGAAAAACTGTTTTTT.

The CDR3 region is CASSLRRQVVGELFF. DNA for the CDR3: TGTGCCAGCAGTTTAAGGAGACAGGTGGTCGGGGAGCTGTTTTTT. The J gene is TRBJ2-2, the V gene TRBV27, with D maybe TRBD1 (6 bases). The CDR3 sequence is 15 residues long. The V end lost 2 bases, the J end lost 7 bases, and 14 bases lay between the germline ends. The germline V gene encodes CDR1 MNHEY and CDR2 SMNVEV (reference sequence).

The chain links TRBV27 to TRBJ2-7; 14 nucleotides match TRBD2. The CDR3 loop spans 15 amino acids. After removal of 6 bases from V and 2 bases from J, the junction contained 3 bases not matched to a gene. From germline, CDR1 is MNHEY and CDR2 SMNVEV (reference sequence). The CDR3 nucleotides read TGTGCCAGCAGACCGGGACTAGCGGGAGCCTACGAGCAGTACTTC. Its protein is CASRPGLAGAYEQYF.

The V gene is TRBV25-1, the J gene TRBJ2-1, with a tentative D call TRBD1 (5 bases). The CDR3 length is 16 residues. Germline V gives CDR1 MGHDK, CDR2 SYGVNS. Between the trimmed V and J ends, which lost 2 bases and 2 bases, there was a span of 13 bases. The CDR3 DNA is TGTGCCAGCAGTGAAATGACAGTCCAAGCCTACAATGAGCAGTTCTTC. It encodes CASSEMTVQAYNEQFF.

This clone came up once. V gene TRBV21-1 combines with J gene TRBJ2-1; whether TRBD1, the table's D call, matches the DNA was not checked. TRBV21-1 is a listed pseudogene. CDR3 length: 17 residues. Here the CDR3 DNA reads TGTGCCAGCAGCGTCATTGGACACCTCAGCTCCTACAATGAGCAGTTCTTC. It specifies CASSVIGHLSSYNEQFF.